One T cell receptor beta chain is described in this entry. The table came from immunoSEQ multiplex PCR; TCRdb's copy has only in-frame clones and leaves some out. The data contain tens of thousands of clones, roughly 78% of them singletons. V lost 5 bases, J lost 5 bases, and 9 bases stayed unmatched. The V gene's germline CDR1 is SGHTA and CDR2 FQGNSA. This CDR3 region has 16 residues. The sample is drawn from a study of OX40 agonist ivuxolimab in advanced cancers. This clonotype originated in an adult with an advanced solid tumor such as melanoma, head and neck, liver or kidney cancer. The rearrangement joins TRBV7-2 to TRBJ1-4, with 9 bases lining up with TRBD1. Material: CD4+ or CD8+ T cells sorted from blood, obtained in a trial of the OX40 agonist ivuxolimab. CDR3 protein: CASSPKPGQGNEKLFF. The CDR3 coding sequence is TGTGCCAGCAGCCCCAAGCCTGGACAGGGGAATGAAAAACTGTTTTTT.